The rows below give T cell receptor beta chains drawn from one sample of a study of CD8 T cells in ankylosing spondylitis. A single record per CDR3 protein comes from TCRdb applying MiXCR to the 5' RACE reads. Among 200,000 to 250,000 distinct CDR3 sequences listed, about 10% were seen once. The sequenced material came from blood, either unsorted or a sorted T cell fraction (not recorded which). The receptors were gathered from a male donor with ankylosing spondylitis or in good health (not recorded which). The CDR3 runs from the conserved cysteine through the conserved F or W. A D gene is named only where the DNA matches it firmly. Part of the rows lack a size; the others show once, few, many or a class for expanded clones.

>-|TRBJ2-7|TRBD1|TRBV7-9
CASSFPGQVGNEQYF
TGTGCCAGCAGCTTCCCGGGACAGGTAGGGAACGAGCAGTACTTC
>-|TRBJ2-7|-|TRBV28
CASSPSVGLNYKQYF
TGTGCCAGCAGTCCGTCCGTCGGACTGAACTACAAGCAGTACTTC
>-|TRBJ1-5|-|TRBV19
CASILRPYTAGNQPQHF
TGTGCCAGTATCCTGAGACCTTATACGGCGGGCAATCAGCCCCAGCATTTT
>-|TRBJ2-1|-|TRBV20-1
CSAPPNRPTFGDEQFF
TGCAGTGCGCCACCCAATCGCCCAACCTTTGGAGATGAGCAGTTCTTC
>-|TRBJ1-4|TRBD1|TRBV27
CASKIQGAGEKLFF
TGTGCCAGCAAAATACAGGGGGCGGGCGAAAAACTGTTTTTT
>few|TRBJ2-1|-|TRBV4-2
CASSQDRADLWSYNEQFF
TGTGCCAGCAGCCAAGATCGGGCAGATCTTTGGTCCTACAATGAGCAGTTCTTC
>-|TRBJ2-2|TRBD2|TRBV7-2
CASSLLGGGVTGELFF
TGTGCCAGCAGCCTCCTTGGCGGGGGGGTAACCGGGGAGCTGTTTTTT
>few|TRBJ2-1|-|TRBV14
CASSQGQGLGSNEQFF
TGTGCCAGCAGCCAAGGACAGGGACTCGGGTCCAATGAGCAGTTCTTC
>-|TRBJ1-6|-|TRBV7-2
CASSRGTHNSPLHF
TGTGCCAGCAGCCGCGGGACCCATAATTCACCCCTCCACTTT
>-|TRBJ1-4|-|TRBV6-6
CASSWRRIEKLFF
TGTGCCAGCAGTTGGAGGAGAATTGAAAAACTGTTTTTT
>-|TRBJ2-2|TRBD2|TRBV12-5
CASGFTGGADTGELFF
TGTGCTAGTGGTTTTACCGGGGGGGCCGACACCGGGGAGCTGTTTTTT
>-|TRBJ2-7|-|TRBV7-6
CASSLAPQGYEQYF
TGTGCCAGCAGCTTAGCGCCTCAGGGCTACGAGCAGTACTTC
>-|TRBJ2-7|-|TRBV6-5
CASSYSGQGPLYEQYF
TGTGCCAGCAGTTACTCGGGGCAGGGCCCTCTTTACGAGCAGTACTTC
>-|TRBJ2-5|-|TRBV5-6
CASSSTLQETQYF
TGTGCCAGCAGCTCGACCCTCCAAGAGACCCAGTACTTC
>many|TRBJ2-7|-|TRBV29-1
CSVEEDKWPYEQYF
TGCAGCGTTGAAGAGGATAAATGGCCCTACGAGCAGTACTTC
>few|TRBJ2-2|-|TRBV5-5
CASSPAARNLNTGELFF
TGTGCCAGCAGCCCCGCTGCAAGGAACTTGAACACCGGGGAGCTGTTTTTT
>many|TRBJ1-1|-|TRBV20-1
CSANPEGEYTEAFF
TGCAGTGCCAATCCCGAGGGGGAGTACACTGAAGCTTTCTTT
>many|TRBJ1-4|-|TRBV28
CASSLARRRGAHEGLFF
TGTGCCAGCAGTTTAGCGAGAAGACGCGGTGCCCATGAGGGACTGTTTTTT
>-|TRBJ2-1|-|TRBV20-1
CSARVGGGFFNEQFF
TGCAGTGCTAGAGTGGGCGGGGGCTTTTTCAATGAGCAGTTCTTC
>many|TRBJ2-1|-|TRBV5-1
CASSLVADNRGEQFF
TGCGCCAGCAGCTTGGTGGCGGACAATAGGGGTGAGCAGTTCTTC
>many|TRBJ2-1|TRBD2|TRBV20-1
CSAPGGGARNEQFF
TGCAGTGCGCCGGGGGGAGGGGCAAGGAATGAGCAGTTCTTC
>few|TRBJ2-5|-|TRBV7-2
CASSPPGIQETQYF
TGTGCCAGCAGCCCCCCCGGAATCCAAGAGACCCAGTACTTC
>-|TRBJ2-1|-|TRBV10-3
CAISDVGGPYNEQFF
TGTGCCATCAGTGATGTGGGGGGCCCCTACAATGAGCAGTTCTTC
>-|TRBJ1-1|-|TRBV5-1
CASRLAGGNTEAFF
TGCGCCAGCCGCTTGGCCGGGGGGAACACTGAAGCTTTCTTT
>many|TRBJ2-1|-|TRBV7-9
CASSVSRGEYNEQFF
TGTGCCAGCAGCGTCAGTAGGGGGGAATACAATGAGCAGTTCTTC
>once|TRBJ1-2|-|TRBV5-1
CASSLTTGSGYTF
TGCGCCAGCAGCTTGACTACAGGGAGTGGCTACACCTTC
>few|TRBJ2-7|-|TRBV7-9
CASSPRGHDEQYF
TGTGCCAGCAGCCCCCGGGGTCACGACGAGCAGTACTTC
>many|TRBJ1-1|-|TRBV5-5
CASSLGIIGGITEAFF
TGTGCCAGCAGCTTGGGAATAATAGGGGGGATCACTGAAGCTTTCTTT
>many|TRBJ2-1|-|TRBV12-3/TRBV12-4
CASSFQGNEQFF
TGTGCCAGCAGTTTCCAGGGGAATGAGCAGTTCTTC
>many|TRBJ2-1|TRBD1|TRBV5-1
CASIGTGQSYNEQFF
TGCGCCAGCATCGGGACGGGACAGTCCTACAATGAGCAGTTCTTC
>few|TRBJ2-1|-|TRBV16
CASSQWAGGNEQFF
TGTGCCAGCAGCCAATGGGCTGGGGGCAATGAGCAGTTCTTC
>many|TRBJ1-5|TRBD1|TRBV7-3
CASSPDRDQPQHF
TGTGCCAGCAGCCCCGACAGGGATCAGCCCCAGCATTTT
>few|TRBJ1-2|-|TRBV20-1
CSASVQPIYGYTF
TGCAGTGCTAGTGTGCAGCCTATCTATGGCTACACCTTC
>many|TRBJ2-1|TRBD2|TRBV20-1
CSAPTSGGRNEQFF
TGCAGTGCCCCTACTAGCGGGGGGCGGAATGAGCAGTTCTTC
>once|TRBJ1-2|-|TRBV29-1
CSVEGREEGYTF
TGCAGCGTGGAGGGACGGGAAGAGGGCTACACCTTC
>many|TRBJ2-3|TRBD2|TRBV20-1
CSASSGGIFSTDTQYF
TGCAGTGCTTCTAGCGGGGGCATCTTTAGCACAGATACGCAGTATTTT
>many|TRBJ1-2|-|TRBV29-1
CSVEDGEGRRGYTF
TGCAGCGTTGAAGATGGGGAAGGGCGGCGTGGCTACACCTTC
>-|TRBJ2-3|-|TRBV3-1
CASSQTGTYSTDTQYF
TGTGCCAGCAGCCAAACCGGGACGTATAGCACAGATACGCAGTATTTT
>many|TRBJ2-7|TRBD2|TRBV11-2
CASSYSGGAYEQYF
TGTGCCAGCAGCTATAGCGGGGGGGCCTACGAGCAGTACTTC
>many|TRBJ2-1|TRBD2|TRBV28
CASSLWGTRYNEQFF
TGTGCCAGCAGTTTATGGGGGACTAGGTACAATGAGCAGTTCTTC
>many|TRBJ1-1|-|TRBV7-3
CASSRGVDFSEAFF
TGTGCCAGCAGCCGGGGGGTGGACTTCTCTGAAGCTTTCTTT
>-|TRBJ2-2|-|TRBV2
CASMVRTGSTGELFF
TGTGCCAGCATGGTCCGAACAGGGAGTACCGGGGAGCTGTTTTTT
>many|TRBJ2-1|-|TRBV6-2/TRBV6-3
CASSYSITDQGFEQFF
TGTGCCAGCAGTTACTCGATTACGGACCAAGGATTCGAGCAGTTCTTC
>many|TRBJ2-3|TRBD1|TRBV7-3
CASSLNPTGYSTDTQYF
TGTGCCAGCAGCTTAAATCCGACAGGGTATAGCACAGATACGCAGTATTTT